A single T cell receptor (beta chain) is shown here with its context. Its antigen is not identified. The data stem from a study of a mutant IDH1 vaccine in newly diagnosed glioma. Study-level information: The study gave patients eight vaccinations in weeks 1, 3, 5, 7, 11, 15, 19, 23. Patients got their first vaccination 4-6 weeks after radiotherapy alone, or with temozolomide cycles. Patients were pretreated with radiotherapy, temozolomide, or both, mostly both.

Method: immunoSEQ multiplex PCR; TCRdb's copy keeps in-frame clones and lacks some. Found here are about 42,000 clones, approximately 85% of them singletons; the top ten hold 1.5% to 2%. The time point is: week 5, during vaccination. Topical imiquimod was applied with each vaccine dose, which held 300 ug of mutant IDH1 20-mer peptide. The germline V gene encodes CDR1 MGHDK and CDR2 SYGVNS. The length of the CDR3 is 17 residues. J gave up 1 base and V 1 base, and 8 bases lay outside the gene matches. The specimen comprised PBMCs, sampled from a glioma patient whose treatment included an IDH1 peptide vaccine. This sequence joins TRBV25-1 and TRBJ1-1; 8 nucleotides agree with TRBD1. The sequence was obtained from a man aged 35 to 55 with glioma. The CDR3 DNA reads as TGTGCCAGCAGTGAATTGGGACAGGTTCGAAAGAACACTGAAGCTTTCTTT. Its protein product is CASSELGQVRKNTEAFF.